Listed here are 8 T cell receptor beta chains from one sample, sequenced in a study of T-cell reconstitution after alpha-beta-depleted transplantation in children. The TCRbeta library was prepared with unique molecular identifiers. TCRdb recomputed calls from the PCR reads with MiXCR, one row per CDR3 protein. The sample yields 780,000 or so distinct CDR3 sequences, under 20% seen once. The specimen comprised PBMCs, mostly from graft donor cells, sampled 360 days after TCRalphabeta/CD19-depleted stem cell transplant. The receptor source for this set is a male patient younger than 18 who had a stem cell transplant for acute lymphoblastic leukemia, so the T cells may come from the graft donor.

The chain recombines TRBV2 with TRBJ2-5, with 11 bases matching TRBD2. Germline V CDR1 and CDR2: SNHLY, FYNNEI. There are 16 residues in the CDR3. V lost 6 bases to trimming and J lost 2 bases; unmatched junction nucleotides: 8. For the CDR3, the DNA is TGTGCCAGCAGCGACTTTGGGACTAGCGGACAAGAGACCCAGTACTTC. Translating it yields CASSDFGTSGQETQYF.

Written as DNA, the CDR3 is TGCAGCGTTGAAAGAGGGTCGGGGACCCAGTACTTC. Its protein is CSVERGSGTQYF. The gene calls are TRBV29-1 and TRBJ2-5, with D tentatively TRBD2 (5 bases). The CDR3 is made up of 12 amino acids. Germline CDR1 is SQVTM and CDR2 is ANQGSEA. V was shortened by 2 bases and J by 7 bases, with 11 bases between the two germline ends.

The chain combines TRBV4-1 with TRBJ2-2; 12 bases line up with TRBD1. Looked up from germline, CDR1 is MGHRA and CDR2 is YSYEKL. Trimming at V came to 1 base and at J to 4 bases, leaving 10 bases not matched to a gene. The CDR3 totals 19 residues. The CDR3 reads CASSQAPGQGAVVTGELFF. In nucleotides, the CDR3 is TGCGCCAGCAGCCAAGCTCCGGGACAGGGGGCGGTGGTCACCGGGGAGCTGTTTTTT.

The V gene is TRBV19, the J gene TRBJ2-1; 9 bases fit TRBD2. The V gene's germline CDR1 is LNHDA and CDR2 SQIVND (reference sequence). The V gene end was trimmed by 4 bases and the J gene end by 1 base; junction bases not matched to a gene: 8. CDR3 length equals 17 residues. The CDR3 region is CASSRFLAGPSYNEQFF. CDR3 in DNA: TGTGCCAGTAGTAGGTTCCTAGCGGGACCTTCCTACAATGAGCAGTTCTTC.

This clonotype was picked up a small number of times. This chain connects TRBV11-2 to TRBJ2-1, with D perhaps matching TRBD1 or TRBD2 (5 bases each). Germline values: CDR1 SGHAT, CDR2 FQNNGV. The V end was cut by 3 bases, the J end by 2 bases, with 11 bases between. The CDR3 runs to 15 residues. The CDR3 DNA reads TGTGCCAGCAGCTTCAGGCCGGGACCCTACAATGAGCAGTTCTTC. Residues: CASSFRPGPYNEQFF.

This clonotype was observed many times. The chain employs TRBV28 and TRBJ1-1; a weak D match, TRBD1 (6 bases). This CDR3 comprises 16 residues. With 4 bases removed from V and 2 bases from J, the gap between germline ends came to 17 bases. The V gene's germline CDR1 is MDHEN and CDR2 SYDVKM. DNA for the CDR3: TGTGCCAGCAGTTCCCCTACCACAGGGTACAACACTGAAGCTTTCTTT. Translated: CASSSPTTGYNTEAFF.

The V and J genes are TRBV5-1 and TRBJ1-5; D gene ambiguous. Germline lookup yields CDR1 SGHRS and CDR2 YFSETQ. V shed 6 bases and J shed 4 bases, with 14 bases lying between them. The CDR3 runs 14 residues. The CDR3 sequence is CASTETTGNQPQHF. The DNA for the CDR3 is TGCGCCAGCACCGAGACTACCGGGAATCAGCCCCAGCATTTT.

This clonotype was recorded a few times. The rearrangement uses TRBV29-1 and TRBJ2-4; possibly TRBD1 or TRBD2 for D (6 bases each). Deletions cut 4 bases from V and 0 bases from J, with 13 bases between. This CDR3 is built from 15 residues. In germline, CDR1 is SQVTM, CDR2 ANQGSEA. In DNA, the CDR3 is TGCAGCGTTGTTTTGGGGGGCCTAGCCAAAAACATTCAGTACTTC. Protein sequence: CSVVLGGLAKNIQYF.